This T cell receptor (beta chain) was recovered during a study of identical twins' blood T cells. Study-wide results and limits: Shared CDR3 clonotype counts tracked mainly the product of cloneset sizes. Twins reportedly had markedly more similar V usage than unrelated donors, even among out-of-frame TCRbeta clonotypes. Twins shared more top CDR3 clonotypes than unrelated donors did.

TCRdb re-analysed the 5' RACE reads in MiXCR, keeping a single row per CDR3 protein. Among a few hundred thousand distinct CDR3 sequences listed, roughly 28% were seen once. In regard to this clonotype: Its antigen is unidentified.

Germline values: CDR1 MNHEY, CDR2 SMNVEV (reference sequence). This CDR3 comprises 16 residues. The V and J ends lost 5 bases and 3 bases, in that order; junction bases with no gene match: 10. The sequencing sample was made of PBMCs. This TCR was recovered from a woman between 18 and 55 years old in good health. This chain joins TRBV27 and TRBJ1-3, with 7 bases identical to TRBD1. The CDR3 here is CASSPMTGIDGNTIYF. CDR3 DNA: TGTGCCAGCAGTCCAATGACAGGGATTGATGGAAACACCATATATTTT.